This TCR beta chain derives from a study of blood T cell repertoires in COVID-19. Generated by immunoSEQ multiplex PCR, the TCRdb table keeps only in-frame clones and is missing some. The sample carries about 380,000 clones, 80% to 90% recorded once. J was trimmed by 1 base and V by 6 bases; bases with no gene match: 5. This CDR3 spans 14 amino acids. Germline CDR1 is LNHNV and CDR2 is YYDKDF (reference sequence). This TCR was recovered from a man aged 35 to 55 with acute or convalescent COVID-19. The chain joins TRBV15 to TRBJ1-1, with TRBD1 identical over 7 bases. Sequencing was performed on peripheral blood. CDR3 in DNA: TGTGCCACCAGTAACCGGACAGGGAACACTGAAGCTTTCTTT. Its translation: CATSNRTGNTEAFF. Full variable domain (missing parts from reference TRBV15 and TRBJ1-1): DAMVIQNPRYQVTQFGKPVTLSCSQTLNHNVMYWYQQKSSQAPKLLFHYYDKDFNNEADTPDNFQSRRPNTSFCFLDIRSPGLGDTAMYLCATSNRTGNTEAFFGQGTRLTVV.